This TCR beta chain was captured in a study of CXCR3-negative and CXCR3-positive naive CD8 T cells. Overall study results and limits: CXCR3-positive naive cells carried more hydrophobic TRB CDR3s than CXCR3-negative naive cells did.

5' RACE with UMI labels generated the TRB cDNA libraries. TCRdb reworked the 5' RACE reads into one entry per CDR3 protein, no DNA. The specimen's table records tens of thousands of distinct CDR3 sequences. Per germline, CDR1 LGHNA and CDR2 YSLEER. The CDR3 is made up of 12 amino acids. Notes on this clonotype: The target antigen is unknown.

This clonotype was sampled from a human donor in good health. Some clones in this sample may be carry-over from other donors' samples. The sequenced material came from naive CXCR3+ CD8+ T cells from blood. Subset specified: CD45RO-CCR7+CD27+CD95- naive CD8+ T cells expressing CXCR3 (TNR3+). The rearrangement uses TRBV4-3 and TRBJ2-7. This chain's CDR3 is CAGSQDWGEQYF.